This TCR beta chain was sequenced during a study of monozygotic twins with cystic fibrosis. Overall study: Library input was 2.5 to 3.5 micrograms of fragmented DNA, with approximately 15 PCR cycles.

This clone appeared a single time. Its antigen remains unknown. CDR1 and CDR2 from the germline V gene are GTSNPN and SVGIG (reference sequence). This CDR3 is built from 15 residues. Unmatched junction bases numbered 10, after V lost 3 bases and J lost 2 bases. Using immunoSEQ multiplex PCR, the repertoire was profiled, and TCRdb retains in-frame clones only, with some absent. The sample gives 20,000 to 30,000 clones, 90% of which show up once; 0.54% is in the top ten. Overall study results and limits: V usage most resembled the co-twin in 13 of 16 pairs. Nucleotide-identical clonotype sharing was significantly higher within monozygotic CF twin pairs than between unrelated CF individuals.

This TCR came from a girl aged 2-10 years with cystic fibrosis. The J gene is TRBJ2-7, the V gene TRBV30, with TRBD2 identical over 7 bases. The sequenced sample was blood. CDR3 loop: CAWSIGRDRTYEQYF. As DNA, the CDR3 is TGTGCCTGGAGCATAGGGAGGGACCGAACCTACGAGCAGTACTTC.